The next 18 T cell receptor beta chains were all read from a single sample in a study of blood T cells in healthy people across ages. Then a second PCR, running about 7 to 11 cycles, was carried out with a sample-barcoded 5' primer and a J-beta primer mix. MiXCR, run by TCRdb on the 5' RACE reads, gives a single entry per CDR3 protein. The sample has some 930,000 distinct CDR3 sequences, about 28% seen once; the top ten hold around 9.6%. The data were also submitted as part of a second study, on T cells of mothers and their children.

Sequenced input: blood. The origin of the receptors is a woman between 35 and 50 years old in good health.

This clonotype has more than one count but fewer than ten. J is TRBJ2-3 and V is TRBV27; unclear D gene. The V gene lost 1 base and the J gene lost 2 bases, with 10 bases spanning the gap. The CDR3 covers 15 residues. Germline CDR1 reads MNHEY; CDR2 reads SMNVEV (reference sequence). DNA for the CDR3: TGTGCCAGCAGTTTATTCCTAGGAGACACAGATACGCAGTATTTT. Translated, it gives CASSLFLGDTDTQYF.

In the case of this clonotype: With a much larger clone just one base away, this may be a read error. The chain has TRBV6-5 and TRBJ2-1; no reliable D call. The closer fit of TRBJ2-7 to the DNA end suggests the J call may be wrong. Germline V gives CDR1 MNHEY, CDR2 SVGAGI. The CDR3 spans 13 residues. The CDR3 spells CASSRYRHNEQYF. The CDR3 coding sequence is TGTGCCAGCAGTCGATACCGGCACAATGAGCAGTACTTC.

On this clonotype: Relative to the germline gene, one junction end is altered; a read error may explain this. The V gene is TRBV5-1, the J gene TRBJ2-3; TRBD1 or TRBD2 may be the D gene (5 bases each). Germline V gene sequence: CDR1 SGHRS, CDR2 YFSETQ. The CDR3 loop spans 15 amino acids. The CDR3 reads CTSNWGRTYTDTQYF. DNA of the CDR3: TGCACCAGCAACTGGGGACGGACCTACACAGATACGCAGTATTTT.

The rearrangement links TRBV5-1 to TRBJ2-5; the match to TRBD2 covers 9 bases. This CDR3 spans 16 amino acids. CDR1 SGHRS and CDR2 YFSETQ come from the germline V gene. The V gene end was trimmed by 2 bases and the J gene end by 2 bases; junction bases not matched to a gene: 7. The CDR3 sequence: CASSFGSGSPQETQYF. The CDR3 nucleotides read TGCGCCAGCAGCTTTGGTAGCGGGAGCCCTCAAGAGACCCAGTACTTC.

Note on this clonotype: This may be a read error, as it is one base from a much larger clone. The chain employs TRBV14 and TRBJ1-4, with 7 bases matching TRBD1. This CDR3 spans 15 amino acids. Germline V gives CDR1 SGHDN, CDR2 FVKESK. In DNA form, the CDR3 reads TGTGCCAACAGCCAAGGCGGCAGGGGGTTGGGAAAACTGTTTTTT. Residues: CANSQGGRGLGKLFF. The full variable domain, completed using reference TRBV14 and TRBJ1-4, is EAGVTQFPSHSVIEKGQTVTLRCDPISGHDNLYWYRRVMGKEIKFLLHFVKESKQDESGMPNNRFLAERTGGTYSTLKVQPAELEDSGVYFCANSQGGRGLGKLFFGSGTQLSVL.

In its sample, this clonotype was seen many times. This chain uses TRBV7-9 with TRBJ1-1, with D perhaps matching TRBD1 (6 bases). Germline CDR1 and CDR2: SEHNR and FQNEAQ (reference sequence). The CDR3 consists of 20 residues. V lost 4 bases and J 4 bases, leaving 31 bases between the germline ends. The CDR3 protein is CASSWERIGATGSSGTEAFF. The CDR3 DNA sequence: TGTGCCAGCAGCTGGGAAAGAATAGGAGCTACAGGGTCAAGTGGCACTGAAGCTTTCTTT. The full variable domain, in which reference TRBV7-9 and TRBJ1-1 provide the parts outside the CDR3, is DTGVSQNPRHKITKRGQNVTFRCDPISEHNRLYWYRQTLGQGPEFLTYFQNEAQLEKSRLLSDRFSAERPKGSFSTLEIQRTEQGDSAMYLCASSWERIGATGSSGTEAFFGQGTRLTVV.

This clonotype has only a few counts. The chain joins TRBV7-3 to TRBJ1-6; possible D gene TRBD1, 5 bases. The V and J ends lost 1 base and 5 bases respectively, with 9 bases between them. CDR3 size: 15 residues. The V gene's germline CDR1 is SGHTA and CDR2 FQGTGA. In DNA, the CDR3 is TGTGCCAGCAGCTTAATGGGACGGAATAATTCACCCCTCCACTTT. Residues: CASSLMGRNNSPLHF.

This clonotype was counted at least ten times. The chain recombines TRBV7-6 with TRBJ2-7; D possibly corresponds to TRBD1 (5 bases). Germline CDR1 SGHVS, CDR2 FNYEAQ. The CDR3 consists of 14 residues. V lost 5 bases to trimming and J lost 1 base, with 12 bases between them. The CDR3 DNA sequence: TGTGCCAGCAGCCCTTATCAGGGTTCCTACGAGCAGTACTTC. This codes for CASSPYQGSYEQYF.

The J gene is TRBJ2-7, the V gene TRBV20-1, with D perhaps being TRBD1 or TRBD2 (6 bases each). The CDR3 is made up of 16 amino acids. Germline V gives CDR1 DFQATT, CDR2 SNEGSKA (reference sequence). Trimming shortened V by 5 bases and J by 6 bases, and 26 bases separated the two germline ends. The CDR3 sequence is CSAGLSGGRKVGEQYF. In DNA form, the CDR3 reads TGCAGTGCTGGCCTAAGTGGGGGGCGTAAGGTCGGCGAGCAGTACTTC.

The V gene is TRBV7-2, the J gene TRBJ2-5, with TRBD2 matching 15 bases. Germline CDR1 is SGHTA and CDR2 is FQGNSA. V trimming: 0 bases; J trimming: 5 bases; junction bases outside the gene matches: 10. The CDR3 is 19 amino acids. The CDR3 nucleotides are TGTGCCAGCAGCTTAGCGGGGACTAGCGGGGGGAGCCGATGGGAGACCCAGTACTTC. Translated, it gives CASSLAGTSGGSRWETQYF.

At least ten counts were recorded for this clonotype. The J gene is TRBJ1-2, the V gene TRBV6-1; D uncertain. The germline gives CDR1 MNHNS, CDR2 SASEGT. This CDR3 region has 12 residues. Between the trimmed V and J ends, which lost 5 bases and 0 bases, there was a span of 4 bases. The CDR3 spells CASSWTNYGYTF. In nucleotides, the CDR3 is TGTGCCAGCAGTTGGACTAACTATGGCTACACCTTC.

The rearrangement joins TRBV28 to TRBJ1-1, with 9 bases aligning to TRBD1. J lost 5 bases, V lost 6 bases, and 10 bases had no gene match. Per germline, CDR1 MDHEN and CDR2 SYDVKM. The CDR3 extends over 15 amino acids. For the CDR3, the DNA is TGTGCCAGCAGGACCGGGACAGGGTTTTCGACTGAAGCTTTCTTT. Translated: CASRTGTGFSTEAFF.

Worth noting for this clonotype: The junction departs from the called germline gene at one end, perhaps through a read error. V and J are TRBV2 and TRBJ1-6, with TRBD1 identical over 9 bases. Germline CDR1 is SNHLY and CDR2 is FYNNEI. The CDR3 spans 13 residues. The CDR3 DNA is TGTGCCAGAACCGGGACAGGGTCTTCACCCCCCCACTTT. It translates to CARTGTGSSPPHF.

The sample holds a few counts of this clonotype. This rearrangement joins TRBV5-1 to TRBJ1-2, with a possible D match to TRBD1 (5 bases). CDR3 size: 14 residues. Germline CDR1 SGHRS, CDR2 YFSETQ. V lost 4 bases, J lost 6 bases, and 16 bases lay in between. In DNA form, the CDR3 reads TGCGCCAGCAGCCGTGGAGGTGGGGCGGATGGCTACACCTTC. Residues: CASSRGGGADGYTF.

There are many counts of this clonotype. The chain links TRBV4-3 to TRBJ2-7; unclear D gene. The ends were cut back, 0 bases at V and 1 base at J, with 13 bases in the middle. Germline V gene data show CDR1 as LGHNA and CDR2 as YSLEER. The length of the CDR3 is 16 residues. Here the CDR3 reads CASSQDLRPKSYEQYF. The CDR3, as DNA: TGCGCCAGCAGCCAAGATCTTCGACCGAAGTCCTACGAGCAGTACTTC.

Only a few counts were recorded for this clonotype. The chain joins TRBV7-2 to TRBJ2-3, with D possibly being TRBD2 (5 bases). The CDR3 totals 14 residues. Trimming took 1 base from V and 8 from J, leaving 13 bases between them. From germline, CDR1 is SGHTA and CDR2 FQGNSA. DNA for the CDR3: TGTGCCAGCAGCTTAGGGGTTAGCCGGGGTACGCAGTATTTT. It translates to CASSLGVSRGTQYF. The full variable domain, rest sourced from reference TRBV7-2 and TRBJ2-3, is GAGVSQSPSNKVTEKGKDVELRCDPISGHTALYWYRQSLGQGLEFLIYFQGNSAPDKSGLPSDRFSAERTGGSVSTLTIQRTQQEDSAVYLCASSLGVSRGTQYFGPGTRLTVL.

This rearrangement joins TRBV20-1 to TRBJ2-7; no firm D call. The CDR3 contains 12 residues. CDR1 is DFQATT, CDR2 SNEGSKA, per germline (reference sequence). With 5 bases removed from V and 3 bases from J, the gap between germline ends came to 11 bases. The CDR3 bases are TGCAGTGCTGGTAAAGGCAGCTACGAGCAGTACTTC. Translating it yields CSAGKGSYEQYF.

The V and J genes are TRBV2 and TRBJ2-3, with 10 bases matching TRBD2. There are 15 residues in the CDR3. V was clipped by 4 bases and J by 2 bases; unmatched bases: 3. From germline, CDR1 is SNHLY and CDR2 FYNNEI. The CDR3 protein is CASSVAGGNTDTQYF. In DNA, the CDR3 is TGTGCCAGCAGTGTAGCGGGGGGAAACACAGATACGCAGTATTTT. The complete variable domain, with remaining parts taken from reference TRBV2 and TRBJ2-3, reads EPEVTQTPSHQVTQMGQEVILRCVPISNHLYFYWYRQILGQKVEFLVSFYNNEISEKSEIFDDQFSVERPDGSNFTLKIRSTKLEDSAMYFCASSVAGGNTDTQYFGPGTRLTVL.